The sequence of this T cell receptor beta chain was determined in a study of blood T cell repertoires in COVID-19. Libraries were prepared by immunoSEQ multiplex PCR; TCRdb keeps only in-frame clonotypes and omits some of them. The sample carries over 150,000 clones, roughly nine tenths recorded once. Trimming cost V 6 bases and J 4 bases, with 9 bases left between them. Germline V gene lookup returns CDR1 DFQATT and CDR2 SNEGSKA (reference sequence). There are 11 residues in the CDR3. The sequence was obtained from a young woman who had recovered from COVID-19. The chain employs TRBV20-1 and TRBJ1-2; no clear D. The sequencing input was PBMCs or T cells enriched from blood (not recorded which). DNA of the CDR3: TGCAGTGCCCGACTGGGCTATGGCTACACCTTC. Amino acids: CSARLGYGYTF.